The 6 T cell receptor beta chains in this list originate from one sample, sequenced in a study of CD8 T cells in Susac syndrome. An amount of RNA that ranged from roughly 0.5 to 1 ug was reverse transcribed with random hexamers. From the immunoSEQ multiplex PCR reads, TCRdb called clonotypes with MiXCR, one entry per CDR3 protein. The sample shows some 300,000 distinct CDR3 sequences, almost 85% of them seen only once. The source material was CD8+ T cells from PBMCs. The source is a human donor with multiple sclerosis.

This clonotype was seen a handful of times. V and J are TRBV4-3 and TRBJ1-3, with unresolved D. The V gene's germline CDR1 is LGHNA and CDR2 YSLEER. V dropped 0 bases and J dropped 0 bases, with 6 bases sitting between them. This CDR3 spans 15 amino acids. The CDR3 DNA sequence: TGCGCCAGCAGCCAAGAATCCAGCTCTGGAAACACCATATATTTT. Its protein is CASSQESSSGNTIYF.

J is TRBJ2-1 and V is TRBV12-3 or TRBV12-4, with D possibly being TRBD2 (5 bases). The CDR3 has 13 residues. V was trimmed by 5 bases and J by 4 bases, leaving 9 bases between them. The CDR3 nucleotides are TGTGCCAGCAGTCCTAGCCTTTACAATGAGCAGTTCTTC. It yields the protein CASSPSLYNEQFF.

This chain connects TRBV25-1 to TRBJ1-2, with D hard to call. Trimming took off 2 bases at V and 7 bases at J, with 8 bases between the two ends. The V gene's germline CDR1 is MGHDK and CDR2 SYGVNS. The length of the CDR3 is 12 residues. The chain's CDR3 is CASSEGVGGYTF. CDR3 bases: TGTGCCAGCAGTGAAGGGGTAGGTGGCTACACCTTC.

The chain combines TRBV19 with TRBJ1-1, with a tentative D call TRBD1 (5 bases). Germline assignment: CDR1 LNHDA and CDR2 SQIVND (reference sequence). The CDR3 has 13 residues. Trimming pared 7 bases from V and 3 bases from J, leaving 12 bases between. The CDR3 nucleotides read TGTGCCAGTAAACCCCGGGGGGACACTGAAGCTTTCTTT. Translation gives CASKPRGDTEAFF.

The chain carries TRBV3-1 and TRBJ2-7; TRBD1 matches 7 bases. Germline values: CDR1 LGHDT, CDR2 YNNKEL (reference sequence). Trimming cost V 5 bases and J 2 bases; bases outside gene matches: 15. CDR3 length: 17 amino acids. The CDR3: CASSSNLPGQWTYEQYF. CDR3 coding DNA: TGTGCCAGCAGCTCCAACTTACCGGGACAGTGGACCTACGAGCAGTACTTC.

CDR3 nucleotides: TGTGCCAGCAGGCAAGCGTCGGGCAATCAGCCCCAGCATTTT. Residues: CASRQASGNQPQHF. The V call is TRBV27, the J call TRBJ1-5; D gene uncertain. The CDR3 contains 14 residues. V shed 6 bases and J shed 2 bases, with 11 bases lying between them. In germline, CDR1 is MNHEY, CDR2 SMNVEV (reference sequence).